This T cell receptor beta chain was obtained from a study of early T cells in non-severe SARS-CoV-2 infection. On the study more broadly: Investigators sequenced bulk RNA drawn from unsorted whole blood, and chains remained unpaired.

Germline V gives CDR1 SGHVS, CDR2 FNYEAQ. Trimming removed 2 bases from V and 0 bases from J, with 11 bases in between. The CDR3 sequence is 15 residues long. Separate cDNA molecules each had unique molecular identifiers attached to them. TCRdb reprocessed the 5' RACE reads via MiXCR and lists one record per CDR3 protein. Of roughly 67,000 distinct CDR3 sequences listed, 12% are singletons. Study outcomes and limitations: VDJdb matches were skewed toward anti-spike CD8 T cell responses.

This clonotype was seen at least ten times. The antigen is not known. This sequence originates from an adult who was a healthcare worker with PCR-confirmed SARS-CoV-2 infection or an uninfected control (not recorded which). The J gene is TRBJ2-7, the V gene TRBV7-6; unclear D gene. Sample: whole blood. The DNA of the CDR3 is TGTGCCAGCAGCTTAAGCCAGGACCCCTCCTACGAGCAGTACTTC. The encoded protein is CASSLSQDPSYEQYF.